The rows below give T cell receptor beta chains drawn from one sample of a study of blood T cell repertoires in COVID-19. Libraries were prepared by immunoSEQ multiplex PCR; TCRdb keeps only in-frame clonotypes and omits some of them. Among about 240,000 clones listed, 70% to 90% were seen once. Sequenced input: peripheral blood. These receptors were collected from a man aged 55-75 years with acute or convalescent COVID-19. Both conserved end residues are part of each CDR3.

v_call | cdr3_aa
TRBV27 | CASSLRGNGRYEQYF
TRBV6-2/TRBV6-3 | CASSLDRGLVDEQFF
TRBV11-2 | CASSIPAGQETQYF
TRBV7-2 | CASSLGQGYGYSNQPQHF
TRBV19 | CASSPLGGSNAYEQYF
TRBV28 | CASSTPAQGSYEQYF
TRBV5-4 | CASRAGTGNSDTQYF
TRBV3-1/TRBV3-2 | CASSTLPGLAQETQYF
TRBV5-1 | CASSLEAGSSYEQYF
TRBV6-2/TRBV6-3 | CASSESYNEQFF
TRBV7-3 | CASSLTAVNTGELFF
TRBV5-1 | CASSLATGGGWTEAFF
TRBV28 | CASSHRGFRYEQYF
TRBV10-3 | CAIRDPGLGVSYEQYF
TRBV24-1 | CATSDPKTANYGYTF
TRBV19 | CASSQGWRNEQYF
TRBV6-4 | CASSESSGRADTQYF
TRBV9 | CASSPRDRGIQPQHF
TRBV5-1 | CASSMEDWEQYF
TRBV28 | CASRREALDTQYF
TRBV10-3 | CAISESGQGGQPQHF
TRBV27 | CASSPQGAAQPQHF
TRBV29-1 | CSVASTNTGELFF
TRBV30 | CAWSEGVISNQPQHF
TRBV6-1 | CASSEPGYEQYF
TRBV14 | CASSPTSGRARRTDTQYF
TRBV6-4 | CASSQDRGGEKLFF
TRBV24-1 | CATSAEAGEQYF
TRBV6-1 | CASSVGQGRGNQPQHF
TRBV4-3 | CASSQKQGAAGNIQYF
TRBV4-3 | CASSQERGVNQPQHF
TRBV6-5 | CASSVAGGPGEQYF
TRBV6-5 | CASSTQGKEAFF
TRBV27 | CASRADRYSNQPQHF
TRBV18 | CASSPPPGGGYGYTF
TRBV6-5 | CASSTKGARSIEAFF
TRBV27 | CASSTRQGPLGDEKLFF
TRBV7-2 | CASRSIAGGPDDEQFF
TRBV4-3 | CASSQEITSGGSSYNEQFF
TRBV2 | CASSPSGGLGNIQYF
TRBV5-1 | CASSFGRQGVTNEKLFF
TRBV12-3/TRBV12-4 | CASRTRDRETQYF
TRBV9 | CASSPYTDTQYF
TRBV2 | CASSDSAGRTEAFF
TRBV9 | CASSVRTSGGEQYF
TRBV29-1 | CSVLLRRGSYGYTF
TRBV14 | CASSQRSYGYTF
TRBV2 | CASSEDRAGLSYNEQFF
TRBV23-1 | CASSHQFPGASRANGDTGELFF
TRBV10-3 | CASGTVYSNQPQHF
TRBV27 | CASSLSRSTGNTIYF
TRBV28 | CASHVPGAFLPLHF